The 8 T cell receptor beta chains in this list originate from one sample, sequenced in a study of blood T cell repertoires in COVID-19. Produced via immunoSEQ multiplex PCR; TCRdb's table is partial and in-frame only. The profile covers more than 45,000 clones, with 86% appearing a single time and approximately 15% taken by the ten largest. The sample comprised peripheral blood. These receptors were obtained from a man in his fifties or sixties with active or convalescent COVID-19.

This clone was counted a few times. The chain is built from TRBV5-4 and TRBJ2-3; tentative D call: TRBD1 (6 bases). The CDR3 is 12 amino acids. Germline values: CDR1 SGHNT, CDR2 YYREEE (reference sequence). The V and J ends lost 2 bases and 9 bases respectively, with 10 bases between them. CDR3: CASSLTGNTQYF. The CDR3 region has the DNA TGTGCCAGCAGCTTAACAGGGAACACGCAGTATTTT.

This clone was counted a few times. The chain is built from TRBV6-5 and TRBJ1-1; 10 nucleotides agree with TRBD1. The CDR3 is 13 amino acids. The ends lost 5 bases at V and 10 bases at J; junction bases unmatched: 7. Germline V gene lookup returns CDR1 MNHEY and CDR2 SVGAGI. The CDR3 sequence: CASSNRQGAGAFF. For the CDR3, the DNA is TGTGCCAGCAGTAACAGACAGGGGGCAGGAGCTTTCTTT.

This chain connects TRBV18 to TRBJ1-5; possibly TRBD1 for D (5 bases). The CDR3 contains 15 residues. Per germline, CDR1 KGHSH and CDR2 LQKENI. With 3 bases removed from V and 0 bases from J, the gap between germline ends came to 9 bases. The CDR3 reads CASSPNGASNQPQHF. The CDR3 nucleotides are TGTGCCAGCTCACCGAATGGGGCTAGCAATCAGCCCCAGCATTTT.

V gene TRBV15 combines with J gene TRBJ1-2, with D tentatively TRBD1 (5 bases). Per the germline V gene, CDR1 is LNHNV and CDR2 is YYDKDF (reference sequence). V was pared by 5 bases and J by 3 bases, with 16 bases between. CDR3 length equals 15 residues. The DNA of the CDR3 is TGTGCCACCAGCGGCTGGAGGGGTGTTGACTATGGCTACACCTTC. Its protein product is CATSGWRGVDYGYTF. Variable domain in full (rest from reference TRBV15 and TRBJ1-2): DAMVIQNPRYQVTQFGKPVTLSCSQTLNHNVMYWYQQKSSQAPKLLFHYYDKDFNNEADTPDNFQSRRPNTSFCFLDIRSPGLGDTAMYLCATSGWRGVDYGYTFGSGTRLTVV.

This clone was counted a few times. The J gene is TRBJ2-4, the V gene TRBV4-2, with 9 nucleotides matching TRBD1. V lost 3 bases, J lost 6 bases, and 6 bases stayed unmatched. Germline-derived CDR1 and CDR2 are LGHNA and YNFKEQ. This CDR3 contains 15 residues. The CDR3 region is CASSQVGQGRNIQYF. CDR3 nucleotide sequence: TGTGCCAGCAGCCAGGTGGGACAGGGTCGAAACATTCAGTACTTC.

The rearrangement links TRBV5-5 to TRBJ2-7; perhaps TRBD1 as D (5 bases). The CDR3 totals 15 residues. Trimming removed 1 base at V and 0 bases at J, with 11 bases between. Germline V gene data show CDR1 as SGHKS and CDR2 as YYEKEE (reference sequence). CDR3 region: CASSLRSTDSYEQYF. CDR3 nucleotides: TGTGCCAGCAGCTTGCGGTCGACAGACTCCTACGAGCAGTACTTC.

This sequence joins TRBV6-2 or TRBV6-3 and TRBJ1-2, with 7 bases fitting TRBD1. The CDR3 contains 15 residues. V was pared by 5 bases and J by 1 base, with 7 bases of the junction left unmatched. Germline CDR1 and CDR2: MNHEY and SVGEGT. Written as DNA, the CDR3 is TGTGCCAGCAGTACGCGGACAGGCAGTAACTATGGCTACACCTTC. This codes for CASSTRTGSNYGYTF.

The V gene is TRBV7-2, the J gene TRBJ2-7; a weak D match, TRBD1 (6 bases). The CDR3 consists of 13 residues. Germline lookup yields CDR1 SGHTA and CDR2 FQGNSA. V lost 5 bases to trimming and J lost 0 bases, with 8 bases between them. Here the CDR3 reads CASSGQSSYEQYF. CDR3 DNA sequence: TGTGCCAGCAGCGGACAGAGCTCCTACGAGCAGTACTTC. Looking up the rest from reference TRBV7-2 and TRBJ2-7 gives the full variable domain: GAGVSQSPSNKVTEKGKDVELRCDPISGHTALYWYRQSLGQGLEFLIYFQGNSAPDKSGLPSDRFSAERTGGSVSTLTIQRTQQEDSAVYLCASSGQSSYEQYFGPGTRLTVT.